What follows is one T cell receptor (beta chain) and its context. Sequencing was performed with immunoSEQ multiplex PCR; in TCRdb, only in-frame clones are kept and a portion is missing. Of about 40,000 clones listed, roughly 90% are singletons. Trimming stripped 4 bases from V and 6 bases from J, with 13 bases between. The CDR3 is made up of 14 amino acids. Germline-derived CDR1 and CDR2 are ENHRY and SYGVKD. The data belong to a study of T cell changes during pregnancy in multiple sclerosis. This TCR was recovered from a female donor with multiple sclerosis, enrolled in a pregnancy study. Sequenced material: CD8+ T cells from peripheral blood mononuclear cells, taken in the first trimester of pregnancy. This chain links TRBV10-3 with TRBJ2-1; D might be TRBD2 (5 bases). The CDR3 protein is CAISAAGTINEQFF. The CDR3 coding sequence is TGTGCCATCAGTGCGGCGGGTACAATCAATGAGCAGTTCTTC.